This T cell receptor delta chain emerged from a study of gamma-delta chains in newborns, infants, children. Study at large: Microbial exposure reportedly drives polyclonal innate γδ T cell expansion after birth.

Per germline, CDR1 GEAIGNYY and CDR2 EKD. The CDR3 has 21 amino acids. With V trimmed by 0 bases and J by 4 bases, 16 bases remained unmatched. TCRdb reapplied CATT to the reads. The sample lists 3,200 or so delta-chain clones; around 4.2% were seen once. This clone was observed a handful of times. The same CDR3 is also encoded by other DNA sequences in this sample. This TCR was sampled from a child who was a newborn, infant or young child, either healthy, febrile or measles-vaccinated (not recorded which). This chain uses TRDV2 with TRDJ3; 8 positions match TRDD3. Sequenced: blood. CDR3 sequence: CACDTPSLGGSPSWDTRQMFF. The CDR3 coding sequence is TGTGCCTGTGACACCCCAAGCCTTGGGGGATCCCCCTCTTGGGACACCCGACAGATGTTTTTC.